The 22 T cell receptor beta chains below all came from one sample that was sequenced in a study of Graves' ophthalmopathy and Graves' hyperthyroidism. Amplifying from RNA transcripts, the study obtained TCR beta CDR3 regions. The library came from an HTBI-primed first-round RT-PCR and a second-round multiplex PCR. TCRdb ran MiXCR on the multiplex PCR reads and lists one entry per CDR3 protein. The sample holds about 480,000 distinct CDR3 sequences, 13% to 15% seen once. The specimen was blood. These receptors were collected from a woman in her twenties or thirties with Graves' ophthalmopathy.

This clonotype was detected ten times or more. The chain has TRBV20-1 and TRBJ2-7; TRBD1 matches at 7 bases. V lost 1 base and J lost 4; bases outside the gene matches: 4. The germline gives CDR1 DFQATT, CDR2 SNEGSKA (reference sequence). The CDR3 runs to 13 residues. The CDR3 protein is CSARAGTAYEQYF. CDR3 nucleotides: TGCAGTGCTAGAGCCGGGACAGCTTACGAGCAGTACTTC.

This clonotype was detected a few times. The chain has TRBV6-2 or TRBV6-3 and TRBJ1-2; D ambiguous. The germline CDR1 and CDR2 sequences are MNHEY and SVGEGT. V shed 7 bases and J shed 4 bases, with 16 bases lying between them. The CDR3 spans 14 residues. This chain's CDR3 is CASTLGPAGYGYTF. The DNA for the CDR3 is TGTGCCAGCACCCTGGGCCCGGCGGGCTATGGCTACACCTTC.

This clonotype was detected many times. The gene calls are TRBV29-1 and TRBJ2-5, with D possibly TRBD2 on 6 matching bases. Germline CDR1 and CDR2: SQVTM and ANQGSEA. Deletions cut 6 bases from V and 5 bases from J, with 22 bases between. This CDR3 has 15 amino acids. The CDR3 loop is CSVGLGGRVGETQYF. CDR3 bases: TGCAGCGTAGGCCTCGGAGGGAGAGTCGGGGAGACCCAGTACTTC.

This clonotype was recorded many times. V gene TRBV6-1 combines with J gene TRBJ1-6; perhaps TRBD1 as D (5 bases). Trimming took 3 bases from V and 0 from J, leaving 15 bases between them. CDR1 and CDR2 from the germline V gene are MNHNS and SASEGT. The CDR3 runs 18 residues. CDR3 residues: CASSDPDRGTSYNSPLHF. As DNA, the CDR3 is TGTGCCAGCAGTGACCCTGACCGAGGGACCTCCTATAATTCACCCCTCCACTTT.

This clonotype was recorded many times. This chain joins TRBV6-5 and TRBJ1-1; 9 positions match TRBD1. Per germline, CDR1 MNHEY and CDR2 SVGAGI. The J segment lost 4 bases and the V segment lost 2 bases, leaving 2 bases of the junction unmatched. The CDR3 loop spans 14 amino acids. The CDR3 protein is CASSYRTGVTEAFF. CDR3 in DNA: TGTGCCAGCAGTTACAGGACAGGGGTCACTGAAGCTTTCTTT.

This clonotype was detected ten times or more. Relative to the germline gene, one junction end is altered; a read error may explain this. The genes are TRBV5-1 and TRBJ2-5; possibly TRBD2 for D (6 bases). This CDR3 spans 14 amino acids. Germline V CDR1 and CDR2: SGHRS, YFSETQ. The DNA for the CDR3 is TGTGCCAGCAGCTTAGGAGGGTTAGGGGAGACCCAGTACTTC. Translated: CASSLGGLGETQYF.

This chain joins TRBV28 and TRBJ2-5; possible D gene TRBD2, 5 bases. Trimming cost V 2 bases and J 0 bases, with 10 bases left between them. Germline CDR1 and CDR2: MDHEN and SYDVKM. CDR3 size: 15 residues. This CDR3 reads CASSLPTRYQETQYF. The CDR3 DNA reads TGTGCCAGCAGTTTACCTACTAGATACCAAGAGACCCAGTACTTC.

Turning to this clonotype: At one boundary the junction diverges from the germline segment, which might be a read error. The chain recombines TRBV7-2 with TRBJ1-2, with D hard to call. The CDR3 is 14 residues long. Germline V gene data show CDR1 as SGHTA and CDR2 as FQGNSA. CDR3 nucleotide sequence: TGTGTCAGCAGCTTAGAAGTCGGGAACTATGGCTACACCTTC. As protein: CVSSLEVGNYGYTF.

There are a few counts of this clonotype. V is TRBV11-1 and J is TRBJ2-1, with D perhaps TRBD2 (6 bases). CDR3 length equals 17 residues. Trimming took off 0 bases at V and 6 bases at J, with 18 bases between the two ends. Germline lookup yields CDR1 SGHAT and CDR2 FQDESV (reference sequence). CDR3 sequence: CASSLAEGLIWFNEQFF. DNA for the CDR3: TGTGCCAGCAGCTTAGCGGAGGGGTTAATTTGGTTCAATGAGCAGTTCTTC.

Points on this clonotype: A junction end diverges from the germline sequence, so it may reflect a read error. The V gene is TRBV18, the J gene TRBJ2-7, with 10 bases identical to TRBD2. CDR3 length: 15 residues. Germline CDR1 reads KGHSH; CDR2 reads LQKENI. In DNA form, the CDR3 reads TGTGCCAGCTCACCCACAGCGGGAGGGCCTTACGAGCGGTACTTC. Protein product: CASSPTAGGPYERYF.

There are many counts of this clonotype. The rearrangement links TRBV29-1 to TRBJ2-2; 7 positions match TRBD1. V lost 3 bases and J lost 6; bases outside the gene matches: 10. This CDR3 spans 15 amino acids. CDR1 is SQVTM, CDR2 ANQGSEA, per germline. CDR3 sequence: CSVDVSGGRSGELFF. CDR3 nucleotide sequence: TGCAGCGTTGATGTGTCAGGGGGAAGATCCGGGGAGCTGTTTTTT.

This clonotype was picked up many times. This chain uses TRBV6-1 with TRBJ2-7; D remains unclear. The germline V gene encodes CDR1 MNHNS and CDR2 SASEGT. The CDR3 covers 16 residues. The V end lost 0 bases, the J end lost 2 bases, and 14 bases lay between the germline ends. The CDR3 DNA reads TGTGCCAGCAGTGAAGCGGGTGGAACAGCCGCCTACGAGCAGTACTTC. It encodes CASSEAGGTAAYEQYF.

There are many counts of this clonotype. The chain is built from TRBV12-3 or TRBV12-4 and TRBJ1-2; perhaps TRBD1 as D (6 bases). The V end was cut by 5 bases, the J end by 9 bases, with 16 bases between. CDR3 length: 13 residues. Here the CDR3 reads CASSGNRGGSYTF. The CDR3 bases are TGTGCCAGCAGTGGGAATCGAGGGGGGAGCTACACCTTC.

This clonotype has a handful of counts. A much larger clone is a single base away; this may be a read error. The CDR3 ends on some other residue instead of the conserved phenylalanine or tryptophan, so this is likely a read error. No DNA is shown, since the ends of the CDR3 on it are uncertain; the CDR3 is the one TCRdb lists. J is TRBJ1-1 and V is TRBV12-3 or TRBV12-4; the table's TRBD1 call for D was not verified on the DNA. Inclusive of both ends, the CDR3 amounts to 14 amino acids. This CDR3 reads CASSPRQGSTEACV.

Comments on this clonotype: A much larger clone lies a single base off, so this may be a read error. This chain joins TRBV20-1 and TRBJ1-2; D ambiguous. Per germline, CDR1 DFQATT and CDR2 SNEGSKA (reference sequence). The CDR3 has 12 residues. CDR3 bases: TGCAGTTTACCGTTTAGGTTCGGTGGCTGCACCTTC. Translation gives CSLPFRFGGCTF.

This clonotype was counted many times. The chain employs TRBV27 and TRBJ1-5; D is undetermined. CDR1 is MNHEY and CDR2 is SMNVEV in the germline V gene (reference sequence). The CDR3 spans 14 residues. V lost 4 bases and J 7 bases, leaving 14 bases between the germline ends. CDR3 nucleotides: TGTGCCAGCAGTTATATCGGTCCAGAACAGCCCCAGCATTTT. Encoded protein: CASSYIGPEQPQHF.

This clonotype has more than one count but fewer than ten. V gene TRBV4-1 combines with J gene TRBJ1-2, with D maybe TRBD1 (5 bases). Deletions cut 4 bases from V and 4 bases from J, with 16 bases between. CDR1 and CDR2 from the germline V gene are MGHRA and YSYEKL. This CDR3 spans 15 amino acids. The CDR3 sequence: CASSLSPGRAYGYTF. The DNA of the CDR3 is TGCGCCAGCAGCCTTTCCCCAGGCAGGGCCTATGGCTACACCTTC.

V and J are TRBV12-5 and TRBJ2-2; 7 bases map to TRBD1. The CDR3 is made up of 18 amino acids. The trim removed 1 base at V and 0 bases at J, leaving 8 bases unmatched. CDR1 is LGHNT, CDR2 FRNRAP, per germline. The CDR3 DNA follows: TGTGCTAGTGGTTTGGGACACGGGACAGCCGCGAACACCGGGGAGCTGTTTTTT. This codes for CASGLGHGTAANTGELFF.

This clonotype showed up just a few times. The CDR3 DNA follows: TGTGCCAGCAGTTACTTGCCCAGTCTAGCGGGAGACTACGAGCAGTACTTC. This codes for CASSYLPSLAGDYEQYF. The chain has TRBV6-2 or TRBV6-3 and TRBJ2-7; 10 bases map to TRBD2. The CDR3 has 17 amino acids. The ends lost 1 base at V and 3 bases at J; junction bases unmatched: 9. In germline, CDR1 is MNHEY, CDR2 SVGEGT.

This clonotype was counted at least ten times. The chain recombines TRBV6-5 with TRBJ2-5, with TRBD1 identical over 7 bases. CDR1 and CDR2 (germline): MNHEY, SVGAGI. The CDR3 length is 14 residues. Trimming removed 5 bases from V and 2 bases from J; junction bases left unmatched: 5. The chain's CDR3 is CASSRQGRQETQYF. The CDR3 bases are TGTGCCAGCAGTCGACAGGGTCGGCAAGAGACCCAGTACTTC.

The chain is built from TRBV3-1 and TRBJ2-7; 8 nucleotides line up with TRBD1. V was clipped by 4 bases and J by 7 bases; unmatched bases: 18. From germline, CDR1 is LGHDT and CDR2 YNNKEL (reference sequence). This CDR3 spans 17 amino acids. CDR3 amino acids: CASSLHRGQGLVLEQYF. The CDR3 nucleotides are TGTGCCAGCAGCCTCCATCGAGGACAGGGCCTAGTTTTGGAGCAGTACTTC.

The chain carries TRBV18 and TRBJ1-1; no reliable D call. The CDR3 totals 13 residues. The V gene lost 4 bases and the J gene lost 1 base, with 7 bases spanning the gap. Per the germline V gene, CDR1 is KGHSH and CDR2 is LQKENI. The CDR3 region is CASSRESNTEAFF. CDR3 nucleotides: TGTGCCAGCTCACGAGAGTCGAACACTGAAGCTTTCTTT. Based on the CDR3 plus reference TRBV18 and TRBJ1-1, the full variable domain is NAGVMQNPRHLVRRRGQEARLRCSPMKGHSHVYWYRQLPEEGLKFMVYLQKENIIDESGMPKERFSAEFPKEGPSILRIQQVVRGDSAAYFCASSRESNTEAFFGQGTRLTVV.